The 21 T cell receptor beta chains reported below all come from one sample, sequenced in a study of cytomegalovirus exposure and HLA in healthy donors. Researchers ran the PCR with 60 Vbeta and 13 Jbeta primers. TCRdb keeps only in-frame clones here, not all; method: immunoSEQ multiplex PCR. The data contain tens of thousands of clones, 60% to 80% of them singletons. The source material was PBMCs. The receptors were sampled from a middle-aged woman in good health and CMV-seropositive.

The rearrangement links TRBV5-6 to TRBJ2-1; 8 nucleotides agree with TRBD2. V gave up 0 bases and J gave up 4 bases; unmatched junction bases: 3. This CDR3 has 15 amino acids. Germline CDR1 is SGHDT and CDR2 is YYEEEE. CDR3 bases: TGTGCCAGCAGCTTGGCGGCTAGCGGGTACAATGAGCAGTTCTTC. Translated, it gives CASSLAASGYNEQFF.

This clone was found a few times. The CDR3 protein is CASSETGNFYNEQFF. DNA of the CDR3: TGTGCCAGCAGCGAAACAGGTAACTTCTACAATGAGCAGTTCTTC. The chain is built from TRBV9 and TRBJ2-1, with a possible D match to TRBD1 (5 bases). Per the germline V gene, CDR1 is SGDLS and CDR2 is YYNGEE. Trimming took off 3 bases at V and 3 bases at J, with 13 bases between the two ends. This CDR3 is built from 15 residues.

This CDR3 reads CASSITAVYEQYF. Written as DNA, the CDR3 is TGTGCCAGTAGTATAACGGCGGTCTACGAGCAGTACTTC. V usage is TRBV19 and J usage is TRBJ2-7; D is unresolved. Trimming cost V 2 bases and J 3 bases, with 8 bases left between them. Germline V gene data show CDR1 as LNHDA and CDR2 as SQIVND (reference sequence). The CDR3 consists of 13 residues.

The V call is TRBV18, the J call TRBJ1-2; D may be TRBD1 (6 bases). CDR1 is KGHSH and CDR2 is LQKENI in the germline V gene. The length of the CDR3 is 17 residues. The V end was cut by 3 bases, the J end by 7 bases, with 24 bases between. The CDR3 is CASSPFGQGNWASGYTF. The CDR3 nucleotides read TGTGCCAGCTCACCCTTTGGGCAGGGGAATTGGGCGAGTGGCTACACCTTC. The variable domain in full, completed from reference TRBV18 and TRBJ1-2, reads NAGVMQNPRHLVRRRGQEARLRCSPMKGHSHVYWYRQLPEEGLKFMVYLQKENIIDESGMPKERFSAEFPKEGPSILRIQQVVRGDSAAYFCASSPFGQGNWASGYTFGSGTRLTVV.

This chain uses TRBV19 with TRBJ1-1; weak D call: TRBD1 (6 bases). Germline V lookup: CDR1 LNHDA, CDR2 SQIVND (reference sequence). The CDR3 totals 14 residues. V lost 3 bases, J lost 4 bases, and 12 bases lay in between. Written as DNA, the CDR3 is TGTGCCAGTAGTATTGTGGGGGGGCCCACTGAAGCTTTCTTT. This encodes CASSIVGGPTEAFF.

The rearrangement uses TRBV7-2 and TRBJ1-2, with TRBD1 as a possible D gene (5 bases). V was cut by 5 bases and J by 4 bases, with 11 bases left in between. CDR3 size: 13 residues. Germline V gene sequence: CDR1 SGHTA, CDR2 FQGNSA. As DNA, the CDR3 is TGTGCCAGCAGCCGTGACAGTTCCTATGGCTACACCTTC. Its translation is CASSRDSSYGYTF.

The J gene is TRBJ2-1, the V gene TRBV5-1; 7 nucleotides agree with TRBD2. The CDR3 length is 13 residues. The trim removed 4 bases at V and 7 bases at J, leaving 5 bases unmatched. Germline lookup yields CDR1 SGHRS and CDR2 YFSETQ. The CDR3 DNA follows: TGCGCCAGCAGCGGGGGGGGTATTAATGAGCAGTTCTTC. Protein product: CASSGGGINEQFF.

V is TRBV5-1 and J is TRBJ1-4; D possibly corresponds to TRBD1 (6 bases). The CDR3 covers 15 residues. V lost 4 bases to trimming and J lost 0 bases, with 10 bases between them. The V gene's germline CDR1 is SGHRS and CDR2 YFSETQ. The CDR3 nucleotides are TGCGCCAGCAGCAAGACAGGCGCAACTAATGAAAAACTGTTTTTT. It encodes CASSKTGATNEKLFF.

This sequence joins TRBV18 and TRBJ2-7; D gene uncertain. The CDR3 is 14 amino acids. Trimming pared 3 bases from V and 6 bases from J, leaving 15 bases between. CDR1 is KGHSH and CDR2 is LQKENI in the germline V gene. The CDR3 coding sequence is TGTGCCAGCTCACCCTCCGTCACATCGGGCGAGCAGTACTTC. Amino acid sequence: CASSPSVTSGEQYF. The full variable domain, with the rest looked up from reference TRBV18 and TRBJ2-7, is NAGVMQNPRHLVRRRGQEARLRCSPMKGHSHVYWYRQLPEEGLKFMVYLQKENIIDESGMPKERFSAEFPKEGPSILRIQQVVRGDSAAYFCASSPSVTSGEQYFGPGTRLTVT.

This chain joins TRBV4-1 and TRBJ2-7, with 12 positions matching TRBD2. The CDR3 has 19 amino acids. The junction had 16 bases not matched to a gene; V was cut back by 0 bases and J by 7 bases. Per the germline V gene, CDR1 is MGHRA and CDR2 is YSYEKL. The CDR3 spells CASSQDRLTSGGLRSEQYF. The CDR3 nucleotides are TGCGCCAGCAGCCAAGATCGGTTGACTAGCGGGGGCCTCCGAAGTGAGCAGTACTTC.

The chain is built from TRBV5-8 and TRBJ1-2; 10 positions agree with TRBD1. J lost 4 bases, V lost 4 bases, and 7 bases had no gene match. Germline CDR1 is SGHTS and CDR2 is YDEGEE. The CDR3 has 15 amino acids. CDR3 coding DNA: TGTGCCAGCAGCAACCGGGACAGGGGTTTCTATGGCTACACCTTC. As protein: CASSNRDRGFYGYTF.

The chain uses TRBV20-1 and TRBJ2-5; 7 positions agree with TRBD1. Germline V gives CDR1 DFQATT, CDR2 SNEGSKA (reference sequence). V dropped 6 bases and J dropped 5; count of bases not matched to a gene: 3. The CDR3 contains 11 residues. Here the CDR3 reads CSAHRGETQYF. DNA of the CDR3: TGCAGTGCCCACAGGGGTGAGACCCAGTACTTC.

The DNA of the CDR3 is TGTGCCAGTTCCCGTTTACGGGGGGGCGATCAGCCCCAGCATTTT. The encoded protein is CASSRLRGGDQPQHF. The J gene is TRBJ1-5, the V gene TRBV19; D may be TRBD1 (6 bases). V was shortened by 8 bases and J by 5 bases, with 19 bases between the two germline ends. Germline V gene lookup returns CDR1 LNHDA and CDR2 SQIVND (reference sequence). The CDR3 is 15 residues long.

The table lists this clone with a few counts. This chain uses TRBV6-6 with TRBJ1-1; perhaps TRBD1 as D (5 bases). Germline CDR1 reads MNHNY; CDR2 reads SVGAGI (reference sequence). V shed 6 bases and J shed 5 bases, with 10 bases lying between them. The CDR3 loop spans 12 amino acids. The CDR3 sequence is CASSSGVTEAFF. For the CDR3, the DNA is TGTGCCAGCAGCTCGGGGGTGACTGAAGCTTTCTTT.

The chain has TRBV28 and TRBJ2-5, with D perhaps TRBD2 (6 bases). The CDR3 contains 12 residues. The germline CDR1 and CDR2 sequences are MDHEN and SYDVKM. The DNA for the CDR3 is TGTGCGACCAGCGCGGGGTTAGAGACCCAGTACTTC. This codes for CATSAGLETQYF.

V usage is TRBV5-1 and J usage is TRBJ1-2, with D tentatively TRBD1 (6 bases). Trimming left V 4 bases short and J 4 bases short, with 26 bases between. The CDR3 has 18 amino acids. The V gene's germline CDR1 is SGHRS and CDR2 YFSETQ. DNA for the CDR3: TGCGCCAGCAGCGGGTACAGGGACCTCCCTCTCCAGATCTATGGCTACACCTTC. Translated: CASSGYRDLPLQIYGYTF.

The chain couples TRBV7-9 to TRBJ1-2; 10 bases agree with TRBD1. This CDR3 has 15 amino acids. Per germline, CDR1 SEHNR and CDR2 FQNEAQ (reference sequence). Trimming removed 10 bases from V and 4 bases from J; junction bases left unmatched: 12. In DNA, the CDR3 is TGTGCCACCGAAACCGGGACAGGGGTTGGCTATGGCTACACCTTC. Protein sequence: CATETGTGVGYGYTF.

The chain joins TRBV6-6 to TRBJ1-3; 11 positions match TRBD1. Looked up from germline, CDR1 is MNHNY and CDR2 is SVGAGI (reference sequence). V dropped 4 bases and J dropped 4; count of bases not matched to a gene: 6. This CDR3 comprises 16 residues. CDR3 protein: CASSSRTGGSGNTIYF. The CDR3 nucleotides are TGTGCCAGCAGTTCCAGGACAGGGGGCTCAGGAAACACCATATATTTT.

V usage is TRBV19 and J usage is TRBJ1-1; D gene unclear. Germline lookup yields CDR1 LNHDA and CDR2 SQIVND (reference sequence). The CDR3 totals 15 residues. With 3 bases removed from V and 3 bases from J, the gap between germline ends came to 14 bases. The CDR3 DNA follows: TGTGCCAGTAGTATTATCCCGGGTCGGTACACTGAAGCTTTCTTT. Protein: CASSIIPGRYTEAFF.

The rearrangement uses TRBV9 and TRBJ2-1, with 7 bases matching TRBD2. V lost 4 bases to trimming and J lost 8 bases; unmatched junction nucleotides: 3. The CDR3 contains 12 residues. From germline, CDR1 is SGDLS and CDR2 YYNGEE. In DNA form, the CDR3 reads TGTGCCAGCAGCTCCGCGGGGGATGAGCAGTTCTTC. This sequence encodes CASSSAGDEQFF. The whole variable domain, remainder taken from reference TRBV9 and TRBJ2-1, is DSGVTQTPKHLITATGQRVTLRCSPRSGDLSVYWYQQSLDQGLQFLIQYYNGEERAKGNILERFSAQQFPDLHSELNLSSLELGDSALYFCASSSAGDEQFFGPGTRLTVL.

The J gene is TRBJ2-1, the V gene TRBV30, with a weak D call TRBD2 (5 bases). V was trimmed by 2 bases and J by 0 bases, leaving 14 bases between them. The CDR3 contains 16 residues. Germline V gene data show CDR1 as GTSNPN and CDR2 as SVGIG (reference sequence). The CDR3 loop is CAWSPTRDSSYNEQFF. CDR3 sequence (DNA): TGTGCCTGGAGTCCCACGAGGGATAGCTCCTACAATGAGCAGTTCTTC. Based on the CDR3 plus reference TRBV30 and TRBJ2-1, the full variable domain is SQTIHQWPATLVQPVGSPLSLECTVEGTSNPNLYWYRQAAGRGLQLLFYSVGIGQISSEVPQNLSASRPQDRQFILSSKKLLLSDSGFYLCAWSPTRDSSYNEQFFGPGTRLTVL.